This T cell receptor beta chain was recovered during a study of CD8+ T cells in alopecia areata. In the study overall: Treated patients swallowed 5 to 10 mg of oral tofacitinib twice daily.

Reverse transcribed after extraction, RNA yielded cDNA as the sequencing template. Sequenced by immunoSEQ multiplex PCR; TCRdb stores in-frame clones only, minus some. The table lists about 120,000 clones, 53% of them singletons. Turning to this clone: Its target is unknown.

Findings of the study overall: A great number of expanded lesional clones endured in scalp and blood during tofacitinib.

The treatment was: oral pan-JAK inhibitor, 5-10 mg twice daily. Cell sorting on a FACSAria was used to separate CD4+ and CD8+ T cells from the PBMCs. V gave up 6 bases and J gave up 7 bases; unmatched junction bases: 5. The CDR3 consists of 13 residues. In germline, CDR1 is SQVTM, CDR2 ANQGSEA. The TCR sequence derives from a human donor with alopecia areata. Sequencing was performed on CD4+ T cells sorted from blood, taken at week 4, from a patient treated with tofacitinib. The V gene is TRBV29-1, the J gene TRBJ2-3; 12 bases are shared with TRBD1. The CDR3 nucleotides are TGCAGCGTCGGGGGACAGGGGGCCTATACGCAGTATTTT. This sequence encodes CSVGGQGAYTQYF.